This T cell receptor beta chain was obtained from a study of cytomegalovirus exposure and HLA in healthy donors. Study conclusions and caveats: Cytomegalovirus status, reportedly, was diagnosed with high specificity and sensitivity by the classifier.

Details on this clone: Its cognate antigen is unknown. The sample carries other DNA sequences with the same CDR3.

Healthy individuals who donated bone marrow served as the donors. PCR involved 60 Vbeta and 13 Jbeta primers. Assay: immunoSEQ multiplex PCR; the TCRdb copy retains only in-frame clones and omits some. The data contain fewer than 200,000 clones, about 81% of them singletons. CDR3 length: 16 residues. Trimming shortened V by 5 bases and J by 3 bases, and 16 bases separated the two germline ends. The germline CDR1 and CDR2 sequences are SGHAT and FQNNGV. J is TRBJ1-4 and V is TRBV11-2; no clear D gene. The receptor comes from a woman aged 25 to 39 in good health and CMV-seronegative. Specimen: PBMCs. The CDR3 nucleotides are TGTGCCAGCAGCGTGGGAGTGCAGCCTGCTAATGAAAAACTGTTTTTT. Protein: CASSVGVQPANEKLFF.